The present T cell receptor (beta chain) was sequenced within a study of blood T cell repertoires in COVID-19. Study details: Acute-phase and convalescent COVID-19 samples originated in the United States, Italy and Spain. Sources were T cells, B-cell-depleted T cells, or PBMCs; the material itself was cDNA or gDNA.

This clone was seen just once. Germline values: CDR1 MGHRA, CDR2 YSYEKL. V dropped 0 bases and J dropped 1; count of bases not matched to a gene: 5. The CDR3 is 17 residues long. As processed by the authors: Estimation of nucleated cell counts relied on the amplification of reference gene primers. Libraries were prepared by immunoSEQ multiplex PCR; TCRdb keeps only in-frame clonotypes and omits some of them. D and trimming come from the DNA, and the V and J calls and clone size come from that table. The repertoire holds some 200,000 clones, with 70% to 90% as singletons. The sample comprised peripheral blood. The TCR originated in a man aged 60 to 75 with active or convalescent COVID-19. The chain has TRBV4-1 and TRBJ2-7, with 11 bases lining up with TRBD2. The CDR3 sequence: CASSQEASGGRSYEQYF. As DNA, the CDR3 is TGCGCCAGCAGCCAAGAGGCTAGCGGGGGGAGATCCTACGAGCAGTACTTC.